The 19 T cell receptor beta chains listed next were all sequenced from one sample in a study of vaccination effects on CD4 cells after COVID-19. These receptors lack a known antigen. ViraFEST expansion of antigen-specific CD4+ T cells with viral peptide pools preceded sequencing. Following culture for about 11 days, CD4+ T cells were isolated. The person was diagnosed with PCR-confirmed SARS-CoV-2 infection between March and December 2020. The data were produced by immunoSEQ multiplex PCR, yet TCRdb's version contains in-frame clones alone and is incomplete. The top ten hold 37% of the sample, which has 20,000 to 25,000 clones, around 75% seen once. The sequenced sample was CD4+ T cells from PBMCs cultured with a peptide pool, obtained before COVID-19 vaccination. These receptor sequences come from a human donor who had a prior SARS-CoV-2 infection.

The CDR3 sequence: CAWSRGGVGYEQYF. CDR3 DNA: TGTGCCTGGAGTAGAGGAGGGGTGGGGTACGAGCAGTACTTC. This chain links TRBV30 with TRBJ2-7; TRBD2 might be the D (6 bases). V was clipped by 2 bases and J by 4 bases, with 15 bases between them. This CDR3 spans 14 amino acids. The V gene's germline CDR1 is GTSNPN and CDR2 SVGIG (reference sequence).

This chain uses TRBV29-1 with TRBJ1-2; no firm D call. Trimming pared 3 bases from V and 8 bases from J, leaving 4 bases between. From germline, CDR1 is SQVTM and CDR2 ANQGSEA. The CDR3 extends over 9 amino acids. DNA of the CDR3: TGCAGCGTTGATAGAGGCTACACCTTC. It encodes CSVDRGYTF.

The V call is TRBV6-5, the J call TRBJ1-5; 7 bases are a match to TRBD1. Germline values: CDR1 MNHEY, CDR2 SVGAGI. The CDR3 length is 15 residues. J was trimmed by 3 bases and V by 6 bases; bases with no gene match: 8. The CDR3 DNA is TGTGCCAGCAGACCCGCCAGGGGGTACAATCAGCCCCAGCATTTT. Translated, it gives CASRPARGYNQPQHF.

The J gene is TRBJ1-2, the V gene TRBV13; 8 positions agree with TRBD1. There are 14 residues in the CDR3. Germline assignment: CDR1 PRHDT and CDR2 FYEKMQ (reference sequence). Germline trimming cut 6 bases from V and 3 bases from J; bases unmatched to any gene: 6. CDR3 coding DNA: TGTGCCAGCAGTACCCCAGGGGGCGACTATGGCTACACCTTC. This codes for CASSTPGGDYGYTF.

This clone has a single count. DNA of the CDR3: TGTGCCAGCAGCTTTTCCCCGGGACAGGGGGCGGGTGGCTACACCTTC. Translated: CASSFSPGQGAGGYTF. The chain links TRBV5-6 to TRBJ1-2, with 12 bases matching TRBD1. CDR1 and CDR2 (germline): SGHDT, YYEEEE. The CDR3 loop spans 16 amino acids. V shed 2 bases and J 7 bases; nucleotides not matched to a gene: 9.

V gene TRBV11-3 combines with J gene TRBJ2-1, with 10 bases aligning to TRBD1. There are 15 residues in the CDR3. In germline, CDR1 is SGHNT, CDR2 YENEEA. Trimming cost V 5 bases and J 4 bases; bases outside gene matches: 5. The CDR3 reads CASSPGQGTYNEQFF. CDR3 sequence (DNA): TGTGCCAGCAGCCCGGGACAGGGGACGTACAATGAGCAGTTCTTC.

The chain is built from TRBV5-4 and TRBJ1-4; 7 bases align to TRBD1. V lost 2 bases and J lost 8; bases outside the gene matches: 6. Germline CDR1 SGHNT, CDR2 YYREEE (reference sequence). This CDR3 spans 14 amino acids. The DNA of the CDR3 is TGTGCCAGCAGCTTACAGGGGTCTTGGGAAAAACTGTTTTTT. Translation: CASSLQGSWEKLFF.

The rearrangement links TRBV4-3 to TRBJ2-1, with 12 nucleotides matching TRBD2. The V gene end was trimmed by 4 bases and the J gene end by 8 bases; junction bases not matched to a gene: 15. Germline V gene sequence: CDR1 LGHNA, CDR2 YSLEER. This CDR3 comprises 18 residues. The CDR3 here is CASSRETSGSRDWDEQFF. The CDR3 nucleotides are TGCGCCAGCAGCCGGGAGACTAGCGGGAGCAGGGATTGGGATGAGCAGTTCTTC.

J is TRBJ1-2 and V is TRBV3-1 (or the pseudogene TRBV3-2); 9 bases map to TRBD1. Germline V gene sequence: CDR1 LGHDT, CDR2 YNNKEL (reference sequence). V shed 0 bases and J 6 bases; nucleotides not matched to a gene: 2. The CDR3 runs to 14 residues. The CDR3 here is CASSQEGTGNGYTF. The CDR3 DNA follows: TGTGCCAGCAGCCAAGAGGGGACAGGGAATGGCTACACCTTC.

The rearrangement joins TRBV2 to TRBJ2-7, with D possibly being TRBD1 (5 bases). V was shortened by 6 bases and J by 2 bases, with 14 bases between the two germline ends. The length of the CDR3 is 14 residues. Germline CDR1 and CDR2: SNHLY and FYNNEI. The CDR3 region has the DNA TGTGCCAGCAGCCGACAGAGACCTCCCTACGAGCAGTACTTC. Its protein is CASSRQRPPYEQYF.

This rearrangement joins TRBV2 to TRBJ1-6, with D hard to call. Looked up from germline, CDR1 is SNHLY and CDR2 is FYNNEI. The CDR3 covers 13 residues. V was cut by 1 base and J by 10 bases, with 8 bases left in between. In DNA, the CDR3 is TGTGCCAGCAGTGAAGAGGGTATCTCACCCCTCCACTTT. It is translated as CASSEEGISPLHF.

The rearrangement joins TRBV5-1 to TRBJ2-6; D unresolved. The CDR3 is 15 amino acids. V dropped 1 base and J dropped 0 bases, with 5 bases sitting between them. Germline V gene lookup returns CDR1 SGHRS and CDR2 YFSETQ. The CDR3 loop is CASSLTFSGANVLTF. The CDR3, as DNA: TGCGCCAGCAGCTTGACCTTCTCTGGGGCCAACGTCCTGACTTTC.

The V call is TRBV2, the J call TRBJ1-2; no clear D gene. Deletions cut 4 bases from V and 6 bases from J, with 15 bases between. Per germline, CDR1 SNHLY and CDR2 FYNNEI. This CDR3 has 14 amino acids. The CDR3 reads CASSGSGRSDGYTF. Here the CDR3 DNA reads TGTGCCAGCAGTGGATCGGGCAGATCCGATGGCTACACCTTC.

This clone was observed a few times. J is TRBJ1-1 and V is TRBV7-2; no firm D call. Germline lookup yields CDR1 SGHTA and CDR2 FQGNSA. The CDR3 has 15 residues. V was clipped by 0 bases and J by 2 bases, with 10 bases between them. The chain's CDR3 is CASSLAVGSNTEAFF. The CDR3 DNA reads as TGTGCCAGCAGCTTAGCGGTAGGGAGCAACACTGAAGCTTTCTTT. Looking up the rest from reference TRBV7-2 and TRBJ1-1 gives the full variable domain: GAGVSQSPSNKVTEKGKDVELRCDPISGHTALYWYRQSLGQGLEFLIYFQGNSAPDKSGLPSDRFSAERTGGSVSTLTIQRTQQEDSAVYLCASSLAVGSNTEAFFGQGTRLTVV.

J is TRBJ2-1 and V is TRBV6-5, with D possibly matching TRBD2 (6 bases). Trimming pared 0 bases from V and 6 bases from J, leaving 12 bases between. Germline loops: CDR1 MNHEY, CDR2 SVGAGI. This CDR3 comprises 15 residues. CDR3 sequence: CASSYSGTAGNEQFF. CDR3 nucleotide sequence: TGTGCCAGCAGTTACTCGGGGACTGCAGGCAATGAGCAGTTCTTC.

The rearrangement links TRBV5-6 to TRBJ2-7; D gene ambiguous. CDR3 size: 14 residues. Looked up from germline, CDR1 is SGHDT and CDR2 is YYEEEE. V lost 2 bases and J lost 6, with 15 bases in between. The CDR3 DNA is TGTGCCAGCAGCTTTGGCCTCTCGGTGGGCGAGCAGTACTTC. Translating gives CASSFGLSVGEQYF.

This clone was counted a few times. V and J are TRBV6-4 and TRBJ1-4, with D possibly matching TRBD1 (5 bases). The CDR3 runs to 14 residues. The germline V gene has CDR1 MRHNA and CDR2 SNTAGT. V was trimmed by 3 bases and J by 6 bases, leaving 11 bases between them. In nucleotides, the CDR3 is TGTGCCAGCAGTGAGAGGACACCACATGAAAAACTGTTTTTT. This codes for CASSERTPHEKLFF.

In this sample, this clone turned up a few times. This sequence joins TRBV11-3 and TRBJ2-1; 9 nucleotides match TRBD2. This CDR3 spans 16 amino acids. V was clipped by 5 bases and J by 1 base; unmatched bases: 6. Germline-derived CDR1 and CDR2 are SGHNT and YENEEA. The CDR3 DNA reads as TGTGCCAGCAGCCCCAGGGCGGGAGGGTCCTACAATGAGCAGTTCTTC. It yields the protein CASSPRAGGSYNEQFF.

This clone was found a few times. The gene calls are TRBV12-5 and TRBJ2-3; TRBD2 matches 9 bases. CDR1 is LGHNT and CDR2 is FRNRAP in the germline V gene. V lost 5 bases to trimming and J lost 2 bases; unmatched junction nucleotides: 8. CDR3 length: 16 residues. The CDR3 sequence: CASGPGLAGVTDTQYF. Here the CDR3 DNA reads TGTGCTAGTGGTCCCGGATTAGCGGGGGTCACAGATACGCAGTATTTT.